Only a few counts were recorded for the clone carrying this T cell receptor (gamma chain). For each case, the template was genomic DNA from ten roughly 5-µm formalin-fixed paraffin-embedded scrolls. TRG repertoires were amplified with LymphoTrack primers from roughly 190 ng of biopsy DNA. TCRdb reanalysed the multiplex PCR reads with CATT. The sample has approximately 700 gamma-chain clones; 40% to 55% are singletons. Losses at the gene ends were 0 bases for V and 0 bases for J; bases not matched to a gene: 2. This CDR3 is built from 14 residues. Germline V CDR1 and CDR2: EGSNGY, YDSYNSKV. This specimen comes from a study of intestinal T cells in coeliac disease.

This clonotype originated in a human donor who served as a control with a normal duodenal biopsy, not a healthy volunteer. This chain connects TRGV2 to TRGJ1 or TRGJ2. The specimen was a duodenal biopsy. The CDR3 nucleotides read TGTGCCACCTGGGACGGGGGGAATTATTATAAGAAACTCTTT. Translation: CATWDGGNYYKKLF.